This TCR beta chain was found in a study of identifying expanded T cells in peripheral blood. Sequenced by immunoSEQ multiplex PCR; TCRdb stores in-frame clones only, minus some. The table includes about 98,000 clones, 88% detected once. During the collection period, no donor immune events like infections were recorded. This clone came up once. The antigen remains undetermined. Germline loops: CDR1 KGHSH, CDR2 LQKENI. Trimming cost V 2 bases and J 4 bases, with 17 bases left between them. CDR3 length: 16 residues. Findings and limits, study-wide: About 1.2 clones differed between technical replicates, versus approximately 17 and 20 over time. Across healthy donors, higher total template counts meant significantly greater approximately two-week count variance.

The source material was blood. This TCR was sampled from a person between 18 and 75 years old in good health. V and J are TRBV18 and TRBJ2-5; maybe TRBD1 (6 bases). In DNA form, the CDR3 reads TGTGCCAGCTCACCATCCGGGACACCACTTGGAGAGACCCAGTACTTC. Translated: CASSPSGTPLGETQYF.